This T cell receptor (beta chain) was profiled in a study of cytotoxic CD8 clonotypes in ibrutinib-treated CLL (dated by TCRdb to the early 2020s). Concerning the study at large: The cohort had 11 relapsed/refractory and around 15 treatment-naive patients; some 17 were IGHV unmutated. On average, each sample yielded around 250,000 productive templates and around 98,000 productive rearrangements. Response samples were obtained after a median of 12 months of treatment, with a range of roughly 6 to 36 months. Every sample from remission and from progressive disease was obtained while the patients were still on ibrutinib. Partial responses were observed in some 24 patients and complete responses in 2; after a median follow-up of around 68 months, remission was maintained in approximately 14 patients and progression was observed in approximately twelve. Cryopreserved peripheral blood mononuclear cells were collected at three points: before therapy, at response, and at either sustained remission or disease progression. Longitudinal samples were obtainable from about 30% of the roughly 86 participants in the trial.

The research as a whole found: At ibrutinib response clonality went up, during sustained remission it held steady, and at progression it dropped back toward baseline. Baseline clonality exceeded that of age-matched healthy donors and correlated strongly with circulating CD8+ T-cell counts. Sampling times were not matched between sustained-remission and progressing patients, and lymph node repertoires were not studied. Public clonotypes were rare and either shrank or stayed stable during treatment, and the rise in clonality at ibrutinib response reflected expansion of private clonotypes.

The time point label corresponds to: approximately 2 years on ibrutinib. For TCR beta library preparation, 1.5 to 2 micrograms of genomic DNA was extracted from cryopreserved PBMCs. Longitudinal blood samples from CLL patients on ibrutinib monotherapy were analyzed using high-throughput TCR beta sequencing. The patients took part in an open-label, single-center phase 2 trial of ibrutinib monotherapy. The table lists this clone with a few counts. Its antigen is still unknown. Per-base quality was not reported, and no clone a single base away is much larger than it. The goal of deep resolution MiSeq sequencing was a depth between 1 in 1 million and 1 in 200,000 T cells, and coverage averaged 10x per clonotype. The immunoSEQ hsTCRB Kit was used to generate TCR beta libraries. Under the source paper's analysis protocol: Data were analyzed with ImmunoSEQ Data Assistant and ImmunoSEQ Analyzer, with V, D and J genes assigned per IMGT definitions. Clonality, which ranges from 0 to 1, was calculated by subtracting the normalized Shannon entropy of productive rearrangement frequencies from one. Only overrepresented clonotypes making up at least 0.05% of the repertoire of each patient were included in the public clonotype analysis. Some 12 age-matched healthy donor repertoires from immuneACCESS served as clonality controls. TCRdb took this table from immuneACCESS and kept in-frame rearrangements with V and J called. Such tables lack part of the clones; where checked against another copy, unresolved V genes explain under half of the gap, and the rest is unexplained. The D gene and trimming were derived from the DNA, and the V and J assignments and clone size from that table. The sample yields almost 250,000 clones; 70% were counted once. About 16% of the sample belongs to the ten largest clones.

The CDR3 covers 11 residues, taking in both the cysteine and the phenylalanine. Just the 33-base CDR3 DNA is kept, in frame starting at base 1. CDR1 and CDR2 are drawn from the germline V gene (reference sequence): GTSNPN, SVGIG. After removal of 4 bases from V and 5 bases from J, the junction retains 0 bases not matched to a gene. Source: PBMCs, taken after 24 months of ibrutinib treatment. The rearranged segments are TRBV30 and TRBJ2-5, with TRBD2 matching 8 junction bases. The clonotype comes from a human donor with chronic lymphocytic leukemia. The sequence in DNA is TGTGCCTGGACGGGGGGGGAGACCCAGTACTTC. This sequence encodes CAWTGGETQYF.